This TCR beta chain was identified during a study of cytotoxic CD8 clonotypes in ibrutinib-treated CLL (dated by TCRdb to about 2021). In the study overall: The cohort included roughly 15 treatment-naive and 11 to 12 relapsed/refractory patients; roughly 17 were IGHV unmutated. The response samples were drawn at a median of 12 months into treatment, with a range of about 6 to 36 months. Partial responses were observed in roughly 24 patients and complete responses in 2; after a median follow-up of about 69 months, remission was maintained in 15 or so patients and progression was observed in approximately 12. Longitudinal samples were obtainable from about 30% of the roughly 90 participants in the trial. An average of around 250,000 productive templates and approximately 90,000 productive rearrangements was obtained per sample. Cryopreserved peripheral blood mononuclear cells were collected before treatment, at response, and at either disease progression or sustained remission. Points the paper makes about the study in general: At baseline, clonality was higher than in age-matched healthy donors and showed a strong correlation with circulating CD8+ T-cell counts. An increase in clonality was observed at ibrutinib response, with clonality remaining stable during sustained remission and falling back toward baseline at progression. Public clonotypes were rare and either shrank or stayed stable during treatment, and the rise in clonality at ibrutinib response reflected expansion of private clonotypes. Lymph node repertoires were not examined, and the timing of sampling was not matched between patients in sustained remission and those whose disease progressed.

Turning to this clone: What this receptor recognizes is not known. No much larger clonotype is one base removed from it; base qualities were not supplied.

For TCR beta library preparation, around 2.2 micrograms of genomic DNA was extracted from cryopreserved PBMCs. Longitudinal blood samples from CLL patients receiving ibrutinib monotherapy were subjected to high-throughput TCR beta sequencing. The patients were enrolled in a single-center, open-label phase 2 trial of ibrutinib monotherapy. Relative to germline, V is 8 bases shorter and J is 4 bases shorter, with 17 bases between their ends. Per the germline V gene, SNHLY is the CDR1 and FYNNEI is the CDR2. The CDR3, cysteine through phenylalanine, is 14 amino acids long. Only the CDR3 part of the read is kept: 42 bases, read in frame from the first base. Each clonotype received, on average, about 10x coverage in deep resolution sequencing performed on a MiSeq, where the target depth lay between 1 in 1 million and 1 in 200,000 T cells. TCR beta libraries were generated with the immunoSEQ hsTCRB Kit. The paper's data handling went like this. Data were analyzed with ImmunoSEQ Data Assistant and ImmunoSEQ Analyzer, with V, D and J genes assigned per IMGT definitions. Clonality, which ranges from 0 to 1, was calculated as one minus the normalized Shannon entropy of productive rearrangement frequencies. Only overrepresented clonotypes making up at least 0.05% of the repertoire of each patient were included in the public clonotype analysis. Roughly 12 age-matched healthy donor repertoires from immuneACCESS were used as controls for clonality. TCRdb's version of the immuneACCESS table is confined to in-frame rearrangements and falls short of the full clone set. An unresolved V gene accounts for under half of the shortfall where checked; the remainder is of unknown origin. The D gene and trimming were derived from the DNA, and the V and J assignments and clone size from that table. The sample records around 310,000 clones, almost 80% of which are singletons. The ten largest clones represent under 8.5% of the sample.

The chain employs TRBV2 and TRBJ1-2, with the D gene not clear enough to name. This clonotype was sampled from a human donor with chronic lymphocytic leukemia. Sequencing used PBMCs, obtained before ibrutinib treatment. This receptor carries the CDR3 CASEPPQSVYGYTF. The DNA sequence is TGTGCCAGCGAACCCCCCCAGAGTGTCTATGGCTACACCTTC.